This T cell receptor beta chain is from a study of cytomegalovirus exposure and HLA in healthy donors. Study-level points and caveats: What TCR beta sequences reportedly achieved was accurate prediction of HLA-A and HLA-B alleles in most subjects.

Worth noting for this clone: The target antigen is unknown.

Primers for the PCR totalled 60 Vbeta and 13 Jbeta. The data were produced by immunoSEQ multiplex PCR, yet TCRdb's version contains in-frame clones alone and is incomplete. The sample carries 150,000 to 200,000 clones, 81% recorded once. CDR1 and CDR2 (germline): LNHDA, SQIVND (reference sequence). The CDR3 is 16 residues long. With V trimmed by 3 bases and J by 1 base, 6 bases remained unmatched. The TCR sequence derives from a woman between 25 and 40 years old in good health and CMV-seronegative. The V and J genes are TRBV19 and TRBJ2-7; TRBD1 agrees at 10 bases. Sequencing used PBMCs. Written as DNA, the CDR3 is TGTGCCAGTAGTATTTTCCCGGGACAGGGGTCCTACGAGCAGTACTTC. This encodes CASSIFPGQGSYEQYF.